A selection of T cell receptor beta chains follows, all from one sample in a study of T-cell memory formation after mild COVID-19. TCRdb analysed the 5' RACE reads with MiXCR anew, one entry per CDR3 protein. This table has some 120,000 distinct CDR3 sequences, roughly 15% appearing once. The sequencing input was PBMCs or a T cell subset sorted from them (not recorded which). All receptors derive from an adult woman who had mild COVID-19 (a few samples of this study predate the infection). Cell type and time point are not known. CDR3s include the opening cysteine and the closing phenylalanine or tryptophan. Fields, in order: CDR3 protein, CDR3 DNA, clone size, D gene, J gene, V gene. A D gene is named only where the DNA matches it firmly. Clone size is shown for a subset of rows, as once, few, many or a class of expanded clone.

CDR3aa: CASRRTGIPHEQYF
CDR3nt: TGTGCCAGCAGGCGCACAGGGATTCCCCACGAGCAGTACTTC
abundance: few
d_gene: -
j_gene: TRBJ2-7
v_gene: TRBV5-4

CDR3aa: CASSPDLRTQYF
CDR3nt: TGTGCCAGCAGCCCAGACTTGAGGACCCAGTACTTC
abundance: -
d_gene: -
j_gene: TRBJ2-5
v_gene: TRBV7-3

CDR3aa: CASSKAPGELFF
CDR3nt: TGTGCCAGCAGTAAGGCTCCCGGGGAGCTGTTTTTT
abundance: -
d_gene: -
j_gene: TRBJ2-2
v_gene: TRBV6-2/TRBV6-3

CDR3aa: CASSSPTGDGYTF
CDR3nt: TGTGCCAGCAGCTCTCCTACAGGAGATGGCTACACCTTC
abundance: few
d_gene: -
j_gene: TRBJ1-2
v_gene: TRBV7-3

CDR3aa: CASRRTGPSTDTQYF
CDR3nt: TGTGCCAGCAGGAGGACAGGGCCCAGCACAGATACGCAGTATTTT
abundance: few
d_gene: TRBD1
j_gene: TRBJ2-3
v_gene: TRBV6-5

CDR3aa: CASSQDGSSSGNLYEQYF
CDR3nt: TGCGCCAGCAGCCAAGATGGGTCATCGAGCGGGAACCTTTACGAGCAGTACTTC
abundance: few
d_gene: TRBD2
j_gene: TRBJ2-7
v_gene: TRBV4-3

CDR3aa: CASQMRPGSFNEQFF
CDR3nt: TGTGCCAGTCAAATGCGCCCGGGTTCCTTCAATGAGCAGTTCTTC
abundance: few
d_gene: -
j_gene: TRBJ2-1
v_gene: TRBV19

CDR3aa: CASSRGGETQYF
CDR3nt: TGTGCCAGCAGTAGAGGTGGTGAGACCCAGTACTTC
abundance: many
d_gene: -
j_gene: TRBJ2-5
v_gene: TRBV25-1

CDR3aa: CASSTSPSGGPGEQFF
CDR3nt: TGTGCCAGCAGTACTTCACCTAGCGGGGGCCCGGGGGAGCAGTTCTTC
abundance: -
d_gene: TRBD2
j_gene: TRBJ2-1
v_gene: TRBV13

CDR3aa: CASSHGLSQETQYF
CDR3nt: TGTGCCAGCAGCCATGGACTAAGCCAAGAGACCCAGTACTTC
abundance: -
d_gene: -
j_gene: TRBJ2-5
v_gene: TRBV11-3

CDR3aa: CASRAGTSSYNEQFF
CDR3nt: TGTGCCAGCAGGGCCGGGACTAGCTCCTACAATGAGCAGTTCTTC
abundance: -
d_gene: TRBD2
j_gene: TRBJ2-1
v_gene: TRBV2

CDR3aa: CASSRDRGRFYNEQFF
CDR3nt: TGTGCCAGCAGCCGGGACAGGGGGCGATTTTACAATGAGCAGTTCTTC
abundance: few
d_gene: TRBD1
j_gene: TRBJ2-1
v_gene: TRBV7-2

CDR3aa: CASSRNTGELFF
CDR3nt: TGTGCCAGCAGCCGAAACACCGGGGAGCTGTTTTTT
abundance: many
d_gene: -
j_gene: TRBJ2-2
v_gene: TRBV7-9

CDR3aa: CATSRESGTSGYEQYF
CDR3nt: TGTGCCACCAGCAGAGAATCCGGGACTAGCGGCTACGAGCAGTACTTC
abundance: few
d_gene: TRBD2
j_gene: TRBJ2-7
v_gene: TRBV15

CDR3aa: CASSPLLSGLSPLHF
CDR3nt: TGTGCCAGCAGCCCTCTTCTGTCCGGACTATCACCCCTCCACTTT
abundance: -
d_gene: -
j_gene: TRBJ1-6
v_gene: TRBV12-3/TRBV12-4

CDR3aa: CASSHGTGGINIQYF
CDR3nt: TGCGCCAGCAGCCACGGGACAGGGGGCATAAACATTCAGTACTTC
abundance: -
d_gene: TRBD1
j_gene: TRBJ2-4
v_gene: TRBV4-1

CDR3aa: CASSESEGPYNEQFF
CDR3nt: TGTGCCAGCAGTGAATCTGAGGGACCGTACAATGAGCAGTTCTTC
abundance: -
d_gene: -
j_gene: TRBJ2-1
v_gene: TRBV25-1

CDR3aa: CASSLAGDLNIQYF
CDR3nt: TGTGCCAGCAGCTTGGCGGGGGACCTAAACATTCAGTACTTC
abundance: few
d_gene: -
j_gene: TRBJ2-4
v_gene: TRBV5-4

CDR3aa: CASSFRGGAKTEAFF
CDR3nt: TGTGCCAGCAGTTTCAGGGGAGGGGCGAAAACTGAAGCTTTCTTT
abundance: -
d_gene: -
j_gene: TRBJ1-1
v_gene: TRBV12-3/TRBV12-4

CDR3aa: CASSASGPHNEQFF
CDR3nt: TGTGCCAGCAGTGCTAGCGGACCTCACAATGAGCAGTTCTTC
abundance: many
d_gene: TRBD2
j_gene: TRBJ2-1
v_gene: TRBV25-1

CDR3aa: CASSSSSGGALDTQYF
CDR3nt: TGTGCCAGCAGTTCCTCTAGCGGGGGGGCCTTAGATACGCAGTATTTT
abundance: -
d_gene: TRBD2
j_gene: TRBJ2-3
v_gene: TRBV12-3/TRBV12-4

CDR3aa: CSVVVLAKTYNEQFF
CDR3nt: TGCAGCGTTGTCGTTCTAGCGAAGACTTACAATGAGCAGTTCTTC
abundance: few
d_gene: -
j_gene: TRBJ2-1
v_gene: TRBV29-1

CDR3aa: CATARWTGSRSGANVLTF
CDR3nt: TGTGCCACCGCCCGCTGGACAGGGAGTCGATCTGGGGCCAACGTCCTGACTTTC
abundance: -
d_gene: TRBD1
j_gene: TRBJ2-6
v_gene: TRBV27

CDR3aa: CASGRGIEKLFF
CDR3nt: TGTGCCAGCGGCAGGGGAATCGAAAAACTGTTTTTT
abundance: few
d_gene: -
j_gene: TRBJ1-4
v_gene: TRBV12-3/TRBV12-4

CDR3aa: CASSSGLGRGTEAFF
CDR3nt: TGTGCCAGCAGCTCCGGCTTGGGGCGGGGCACTGAAGCTTTCTTT
abundance: few
d_gene: -
j_gene: TRBJ1-1
v_gene: TRBV7-3

CDR3aa: CASSYTPAGPTHTDTQYF
CDR3nt: TGTGCCAGCAGTTACACTCCGGCGGGACCGACTCACACAGATACGCAGTATTTT
abundance: few
d_gene: -
j_gene: TRBJ2-3
v_gene: TRBV6-2/TRBV6-3

CDR3aa: CATSDTGTSSGGSYEQYF
CDR3nt: TGTGCCACCAGTGACACGGGGACTTCTAGCGGGGGATCCTACGAGCAGTACTTC
abundance: -
d_gene: TRBD2
j_gene: TRBJ2-7
v_gene: TRBV24-1

CDR3aa: CASSLGGVGPEYSYEQYF
CDR3nt: TGTGCCAGCAGCTTGGGAGGAGTGGGGCCTGAGTACTCCTACGAGCAGTACTTC
abundance: few
d_gene: -
j_gene: TRBJ2-7
v_gene: TRBV5-5

CDR3aa: CASSQGHTNTEAFF
CDR3nt: TGCGCCAGCAGCCAGGGACATACGAACACTGAAGCTTTCTTT
abundance: -
d_gene: -
j_gene: TRBJ1-1
v_gene: TRBV5-1

CDR3aa: CSVEDPGTATYEQYF
CDR3nt: TGCAGCGTTGAAGACCCGGGGACGGCGACCTACGAGCAGTACTTC
abundance: few
d_gene: -
j_gene: TRBJ2-7
v_gene: TRBV29-1

CDR3aa: CASSLASGSSYEQYF
CDR3nt: TGTGCCAGCAGTTTGGCTAGCGGGAGTAGCTACGAGCAGTACTTC
abundance: many
d_gene: TRBD2
j_gene: TRBJ2-7
v_gene: TRBV28

CDR3aa: CASSLGTAREQYF
CDR3nt: TGTGCCAGCAGCTTAGGGACAGCGAGGGAGCAGTACTTC
abundance: -
d_gene: -
j_gene: TRBJ2-7
v_gene: TRBV7-2

CDR3aa: CASSRQVSYEQYF
CDR3nt: TGTGCCAGCAGCCGACAGGTCTCCTACGAGCAGTACTTC
abundance: few
d_gene: -
j_gene: TRBJ2-7
v_gene: TRBV11-2

CDR3aa: CASSLPLKDGYTF
CDR3nt: TGTGCCAGCAGCTTGCCCCTGAAGGATGGCTACACCTTC
abundance: few
d_gene: -
j_gene: TRBJ1-2
v_gene: TRBV5-5

CDR3aa: CASSHRGDHEQYF
CDR3nt: TGTGCCAGCAGCCATAGGGGGGACCACGAGCAGTACTTC
abundance: -
d_gene: -
j_gene: TRBJ2-7
v_gene: TRBV13

CDR3aa: CASSSQGASYEQYF
CDR3nt: TGTGCCAGCAGCTCACAGGGGGCCTCCTACGAGCAGTACTTC
abundance: -
d_gene: TRBD1
j_gene: TRBJ2-7
v_gene: TRBV6-6

CDR3aa: CASIPPSGGVYEQYF
CDR3nt: TGTGCCAGCATTCCGCCTAGCGGGGGAGTCTACGAGCAGTACTTC
abundance: -
d_gene: TRBD2
j_gene: TRBJ2-7
v_gene: TRBV12-3/TRBV12-4

CDR3aa: CATSRDLTANQPQHF
CDR3nt: TGTGCCACCAGCAGAGATCTGACAGCGAATCAGCCCCAGCATTTT
abundance: few
d_gene: -
j_gene: TRBJ1-5
v_gene: TRBV15

CDR3aa: CAISSTSGGFKNIQYF
CDR3nt: TGTGCCATCTCCTCGACTAGCGGGGGATTCAAAAACATTCAGTACTTC
abundance: many
d_gene: TRBD2
j_gene: TRBJ2-4
v_gene: TRBV10-3

CDR3aa: CATSRVGTSSTDTQYF
CDR3nt: TGTGCCACCAGCAGAGTCGGGACCTCCAGCACAGATACGCAGTATTTT
abundance: many
d_gene: -
j_gene: TRBJ2-3
v_gene: TRBV15

CDR3aa: CASSVGGDTYNEQFF
CDR3nt: TGTGCCAGCAGCGTTGGCGGGGACACCTACAATGAGCAGTTCTTC
abundance: few
d_gene: -
j_gene: TRBJ2-1
v_gene: TRBV9

CDR3aa: CSASRDSNQPQHF
CDR3nt: TGCAGTGCGTCTAGGGATAGCAATCAGCCCCAGCATTTT
abundance: many
d_gene: -
j_gene: TRBJ1-5
v_gene: TRBV20-1

CDR3aa: CASSFAGAQETQYF
CDR3nt: TGTGCCAGCAGTTTTGCTGGGGCCCAAGAGACCCAGTACTTC
abundance: -
d_gene: -
j_gene: TRBJ2-5
v_gene: TRBV12-3/TRBV12-4

CDR3aa: CASSRQEPSIEQYF
CDR3nt: TGTGCCAGCAGCCGACAGGAGCCCTCTATTGAGCAGTACTTC
abundance: -
d_gene: -
j_gene: TRBJ2-7
v_gene: TRBV27

CDR3aa: CASSLASRYYEQYF
CDR3nt: TGTGCCAGCAGCTTAGCGTCACGGTACTACGAGCAGTACTTC
abundance: -
d_gene: -
j_gene: TRBJ2-7
v_gene: TRBV7-9

CDR3aa: CASSRGGTLGTDTQYF
CDR3nt: TGTGCCAGCAGCCGGGGGGGCACCTTAGGCACAGATACGCAGTATTTT
abundance: -
d_gene: TRBD2
j_gene: TRBJ2-3
v_gene: TRBV7-3

CDR3aa: CASSSRSGGGNYGYTF
CDR3nt: TGTGCCAGCAGCTCCCGTAGTGGTGGGGGGAACTATGGCTACACCTTC
abundance: few
d_gene: -
j_gene: TRBJ1-2
v_gene: TRBV7-2

CDR3aa: CASSLAGAGNEQFF
CDR3nt: TGTGCCAGCAGCTTAGCAGGGGCGGGCAATGAGCAGTTCTTC
abundance: few
d_gene: -
j_gene: TRBJ2-1
v_gene: TRBV13

CDR3aa: CASSVGTLAGGQADTQYF
CDR3nt: TGTGCCAGCAGCGTCGGTACTCTAGCGGGGGGGCAAGCAGATACGCAGTATTTT
abundance: -
d_gene: TRBD2
j_gene: TRBJ2-3
v_gene: TRBV9

CDR3aa: CASSHPGGGPTNTGELFF
CDR3nt: TGTGCCAGCAGTCACCCCGGCGGGGGTCCTACCAACACCGGGGAGCTGTTTTTT
abundance: -
d_gene: TRBD2
j_gene: TRBJ2-2
v_gene: TRBV12-3/TRBV12-4

CDR3aa: CAWGAGQGWLDEQFF
CDR3nt: TGTGCCTGGGGCGCGGGACAGGGGTGGTTGGATGAGCAGTTCTTC
abundance: few
d_gene: TRBD1
j_gene: TRBJ2-1
v_gene: TRBV30

CDR3aa: CASSWDRGLSYEQYF
CDR3nt: TGTGCCAGCAGCTGGGACAGGGGGTTATCCTACGAGCAGTACTTC
abundance: -
d_gene: TRBD1
j_gene: TRBJ2-7
v_gene: TRBV7-2

CDR3aa: CASSPHEGLAGGGEQYF
CDR3nt: TGTGCTAGCAGCCCCCACGAGGGACTAGCGGGAGGTGGTGAGCAGTACTTC
abundance: few
d_gene: TRBD2
j_gene: TRBJ2-7
v_gene: TRBV7-7

CDR3aa: CASSQELGLSSYNEQFF
CDR3nt: TGTGCCAGCAGCCAAGAACTCGGGCTTAGCTCCTACAATGAGCAGTTCTTC
abundance: -
d_gene: -
j_gene: TRBJ2-1
v_gene: TRBV4-2